The present T cell receptor beta chain was sequenced within a study of vaccination and CD4 T cells after COVID-19. Turning to the study itself: Participants got two doses of BNT162b2 or mRNA-1273 vaccine.

The CDR3 spans 13 residues. With 2 bases clipped from V and 13 bases from J, the junction kept 6 bases outside the gene matches. CDR1 is GTSNPN, CDR2 SVGIG, per germline (reference sequence). Scientists ran DNA taken from cultured CD4+ T cells through the Oncomine TCR Beta short-read assay for sequencing. Using its own MiXCR run on the PCR reads, TCRdb lists one record per CDR3 protein. This sample has around 25,000 distinct CDR3 sequences; about 53% occur once, and the top ten carry around 2.8%. As to treatment: roughly 10-day PBMC culture with coronavirus spike peptide pools or control peptides (ViraFEST assay). General study points: The study found that a median approximately 83% of reactive clones in convalescent patients appeared only post-vaccination.

As regards this clonotype: The antigen remains unidentified.

The chain joins TRBV30 to TRBJ2-1; 12 bases are shared with TRBD2. The sequenced material came from CD4+ T cells from blood, cultured in vitro. The source of this sequence is a human donor who had recovered from COVID-19. The CDR3 sequence is CAWSIRLAGDQFF. CDR3 DNA sequence: TGTGCCTGGAGTATCCGACTAGCGGGGGATCAGTTCTTC.